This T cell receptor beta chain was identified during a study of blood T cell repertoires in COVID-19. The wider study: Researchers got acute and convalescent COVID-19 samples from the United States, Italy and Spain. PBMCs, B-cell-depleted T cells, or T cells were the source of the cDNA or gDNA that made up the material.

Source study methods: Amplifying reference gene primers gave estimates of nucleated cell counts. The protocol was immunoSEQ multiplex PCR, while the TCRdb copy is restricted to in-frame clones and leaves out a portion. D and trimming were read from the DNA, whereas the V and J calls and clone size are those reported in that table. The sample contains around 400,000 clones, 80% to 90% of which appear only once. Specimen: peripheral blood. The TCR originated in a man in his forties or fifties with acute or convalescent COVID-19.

The CDR3: CAGRDSGTYEQYF. Here the CDR3 DNA reads TGTGCCGGCCGGGACAGCGGTACCTACGAGCAGTACTTC. V and J are TRBV5-4 and TRBJ2-7, with TRBD1 matching over 7 bases. The ends lost 10 bases at V and 2 bases at J; junction bases unmatched: 9. The CDR3 loop spans 13 amino acids. CDR1 SGHNT and CDR2 YYREEE come from the germline V gene (reference sequence).